This TCR beta chain was obtained from a study of T cell repertoires in cytomegalovirus infection. Study-level information: Recently identified HLA-C-restricted CMV epitopes were used, and well-studied HLA-B-restricted CMV epitopes were used as well. Based on public TCR beta signatures, there were indications of CMV infection and of a matching HLA type.

TCRdb re-called the reads with MiXCR, one entry per CDR3 protein. Of some 310,000 distinct CDR3 sequences in the sample, more than 20% were seen once. This clonotype was seen a few times. The antigen is unknown. The CDR3 contains 13 residues. V was clipped by 6 bases and J by 0 bases, with 5 bases between them. Regarding the study as a whole: Adding up the frequency of public TCR beta families identified people who carried CMV plus the relevant HLA. HLA-C-restricted TCR beta clonotypes specific for CMV led the ex vivo response.

This chain links TRBV12-3 or TRBV12-4 with TRBJ1-4; D not certain. The receptor was derived from a human donor in good health (CMV status not recorded). Some clones in this sample may be carry-over from other donors' samples. The starting material was cultured PBMCs, obtained from culture after CMV antigen stimulation. CDR3 loop: CASRRATNEKLFF. The CDR3 DNA reads as TGTGCCAGCAGAAGGGCAACTAATGAAAAACTGTTTTTT.